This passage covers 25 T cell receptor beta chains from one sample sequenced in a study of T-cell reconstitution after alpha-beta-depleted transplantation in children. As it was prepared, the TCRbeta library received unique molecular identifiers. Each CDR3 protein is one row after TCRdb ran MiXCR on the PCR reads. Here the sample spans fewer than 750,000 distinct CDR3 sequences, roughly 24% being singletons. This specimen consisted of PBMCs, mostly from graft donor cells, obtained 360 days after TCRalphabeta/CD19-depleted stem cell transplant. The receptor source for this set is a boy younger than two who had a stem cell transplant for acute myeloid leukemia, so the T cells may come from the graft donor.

The CDR3 sequence is CASIRAKGQANTGELFF. The CDR3 nucleotides are TGCGCCAGCATCCGAGCAAAGGGACAGGCGAACACCGGGGAGCTGTTTTTT. The chain carries TRBV10-1 and TRBJ2-2; TRBD1 agrees at 8 bases. The ends lost 7 bases at V and 0 bases at J; junction bases unmatched: 10. Germline-derived CDR1 and CDR2 are WNHNN and SYGVQD (reference sequence). CDR3 length equals 17 residues.

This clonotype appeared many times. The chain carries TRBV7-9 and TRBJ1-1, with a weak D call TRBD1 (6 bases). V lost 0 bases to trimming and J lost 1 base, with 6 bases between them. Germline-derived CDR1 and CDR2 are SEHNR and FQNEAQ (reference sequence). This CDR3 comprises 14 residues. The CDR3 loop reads CASSLATGNTEAFF. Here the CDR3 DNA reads TGTGCCAGCAGCTTAGCGACAGGGAACACTGAAGCTTTCTTT.

The CDR3 is CASSYLTTGELFF. CDR3 nucleotides: TGTGCCAGCAGTTACCTGACCACCGGGGAGCTGTTTTTT. The V call is TRBV6-6, the J call TRBJ2-2; no clear D gene. Germline CDR1 MNHNY, CDR2 SVGAGI (reference sequence). The V gene lost 2 bases and the J gene lost 4 bases, with 5 bases spanning the gap. The CDR3 length is 13 residues.

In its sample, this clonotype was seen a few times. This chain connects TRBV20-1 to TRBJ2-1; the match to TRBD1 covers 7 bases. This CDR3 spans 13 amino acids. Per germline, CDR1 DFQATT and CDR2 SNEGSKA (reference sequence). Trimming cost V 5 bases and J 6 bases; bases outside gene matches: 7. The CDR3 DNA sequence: TGCAGTGCTCCTGGACAGGTTCGCAATGAGCAGTTCTTC. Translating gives CSAPGQVRNEQFF.

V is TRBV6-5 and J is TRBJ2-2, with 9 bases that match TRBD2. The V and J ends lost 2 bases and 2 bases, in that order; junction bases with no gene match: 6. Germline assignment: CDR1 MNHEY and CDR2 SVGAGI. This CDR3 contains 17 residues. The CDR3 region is CASSYHLRGGNTGELFF. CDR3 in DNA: TGTGCCAGCAGTTACCACTTGCGGGGGGGCAACACCGGGGAGCTGTTTTTT.

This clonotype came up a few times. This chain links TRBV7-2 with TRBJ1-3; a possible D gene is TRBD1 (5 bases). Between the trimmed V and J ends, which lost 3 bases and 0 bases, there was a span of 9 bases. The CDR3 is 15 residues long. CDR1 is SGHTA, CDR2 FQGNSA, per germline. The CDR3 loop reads CASSFYRSSGNTIYF. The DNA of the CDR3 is TGTGCCAGCAGCTTCTACAGGAGCTCTGGAAACACCATATATTTT.

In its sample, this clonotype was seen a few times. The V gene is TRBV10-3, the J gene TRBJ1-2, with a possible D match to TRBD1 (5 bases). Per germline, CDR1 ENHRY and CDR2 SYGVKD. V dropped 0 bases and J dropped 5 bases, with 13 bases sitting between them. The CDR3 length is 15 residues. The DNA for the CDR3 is TGTGCCATCAGTGAGTCACGGGGCGCACGGTATGGCTACACCTTC. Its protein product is CAISESRGARYGYTF.

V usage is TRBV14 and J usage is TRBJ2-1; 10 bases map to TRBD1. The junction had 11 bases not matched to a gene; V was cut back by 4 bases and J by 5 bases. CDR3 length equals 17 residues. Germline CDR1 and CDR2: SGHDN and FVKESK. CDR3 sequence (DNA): TGTGCCAGCAGCCCGAGGGTAGGGACAGGGGTCAACAATGAGCAGTTCTTC. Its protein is CASSPRVGTGVNNEQFF. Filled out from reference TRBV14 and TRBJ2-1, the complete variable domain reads EAGVTQFPSHSVIEKGQTVTLRCDPISGHDNLYWYRRVMGKEIKFLLHFVKESKQDESGMPNNRFLAERTGGTYSTLKVQPAELEDSGVYFCASSPRVGTGVNNEQFFGPGTRLTVL.

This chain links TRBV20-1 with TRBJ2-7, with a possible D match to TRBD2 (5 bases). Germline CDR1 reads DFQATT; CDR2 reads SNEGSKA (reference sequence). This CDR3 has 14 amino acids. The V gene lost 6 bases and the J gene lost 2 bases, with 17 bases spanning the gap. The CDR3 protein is CSASWVDGTYEQYV. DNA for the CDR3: TGCAGTGCGAGTTGGGTCGACGGGACCTACGAGCAGTACGTC.

The CDR3: CSASGGTSTDTQYF. The CDR3 DNA reads as TGCAGTGCTAGCGGGGGGACTAGCACAGATACGCAGTATTTT. The chain combines TRBV20-1 with TRBJ2-3; 7 bases are shared with TRBD2. Germline V gene sequence: CDR1 DFQATT, CDR2 SNEGSKA (reference sequence). The CDR3 length is 14 residues. V dropped 3 bases and J dropped 0; count of bases not matched to a gene: 3.

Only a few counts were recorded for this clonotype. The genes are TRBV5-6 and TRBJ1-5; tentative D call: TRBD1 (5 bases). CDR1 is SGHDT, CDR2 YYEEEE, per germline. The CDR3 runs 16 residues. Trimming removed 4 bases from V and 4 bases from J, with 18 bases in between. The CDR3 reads CASSPTGRTINQPQHF. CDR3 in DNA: TGTGCCAGCAGCCCAACGGGACGGACCATTAATCAGCCCCAGCATTTT.

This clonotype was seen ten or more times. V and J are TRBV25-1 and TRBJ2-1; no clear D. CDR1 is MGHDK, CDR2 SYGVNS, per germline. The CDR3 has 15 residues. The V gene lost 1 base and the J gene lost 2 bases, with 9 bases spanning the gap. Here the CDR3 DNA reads TGTGCCAGCAGTGAATGGTCGGTTGCCTACAATGAGCAGTTCTTC. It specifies CASSEWSVAYNEQFF.

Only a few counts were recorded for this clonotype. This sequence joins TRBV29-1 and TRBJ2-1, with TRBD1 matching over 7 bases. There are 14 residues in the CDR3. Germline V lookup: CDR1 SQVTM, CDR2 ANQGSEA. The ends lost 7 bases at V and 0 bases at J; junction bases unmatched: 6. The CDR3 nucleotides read TGCAGCGCCGGGGACAGAAGCTCCTACAATGAGCAGTTCTTC. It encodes CSAGDRSSYNEQFF.

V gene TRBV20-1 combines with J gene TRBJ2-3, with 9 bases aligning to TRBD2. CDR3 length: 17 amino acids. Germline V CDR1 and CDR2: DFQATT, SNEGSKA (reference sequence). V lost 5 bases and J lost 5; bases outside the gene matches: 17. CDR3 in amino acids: CSADALLAGGPGDTQYF. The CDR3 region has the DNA TGCAGTGCTGACGCCCTCTTGGCGGGGGGGCCGGGAGATACGCAGTATTTT.

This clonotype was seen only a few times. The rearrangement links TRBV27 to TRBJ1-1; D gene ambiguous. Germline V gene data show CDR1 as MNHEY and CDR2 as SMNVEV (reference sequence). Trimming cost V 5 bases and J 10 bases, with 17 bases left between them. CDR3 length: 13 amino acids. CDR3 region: CASSPTHRAVAFF. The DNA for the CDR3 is TGTGCCAGCAGTCCCACCCATCGGGCAGTAGCTTTCTTT.

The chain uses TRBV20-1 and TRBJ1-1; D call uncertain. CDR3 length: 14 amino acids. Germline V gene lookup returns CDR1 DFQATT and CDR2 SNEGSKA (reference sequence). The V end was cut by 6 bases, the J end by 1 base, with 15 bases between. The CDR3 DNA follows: TGCAGTGCGGATATCCGGACGGGGAACACTGAAGCTTTCTTT. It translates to CSADIRTGNTEAFF.

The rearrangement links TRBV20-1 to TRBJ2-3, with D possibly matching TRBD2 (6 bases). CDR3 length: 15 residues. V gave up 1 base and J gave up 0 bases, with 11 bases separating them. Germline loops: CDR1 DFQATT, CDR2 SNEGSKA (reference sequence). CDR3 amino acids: CSARGRDSSTDTQYF. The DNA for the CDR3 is TGCAGTGCTAGAGGCCGGGACTCAAGCACAGATACGCAGTATTTT.

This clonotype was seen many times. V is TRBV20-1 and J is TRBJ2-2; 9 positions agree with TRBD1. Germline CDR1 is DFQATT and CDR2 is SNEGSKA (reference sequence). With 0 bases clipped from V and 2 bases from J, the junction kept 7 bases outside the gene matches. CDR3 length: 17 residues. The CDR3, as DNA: TGCAGTGCTAGAGATCCCCGACAGGGGGGCAACACCGGGGAGCTGTTTTTT. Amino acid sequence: CSARDPRQGGNTGELFF.

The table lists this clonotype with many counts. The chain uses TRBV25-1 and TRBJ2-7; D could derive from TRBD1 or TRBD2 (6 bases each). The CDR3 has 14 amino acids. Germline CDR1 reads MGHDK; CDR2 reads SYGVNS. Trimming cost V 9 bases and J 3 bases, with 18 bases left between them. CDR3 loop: CASRRAGAYYEQYF. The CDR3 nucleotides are TGTGCCAGTCGGAGGGCAGGGGCTTACTACGAGCAGTACTTC.

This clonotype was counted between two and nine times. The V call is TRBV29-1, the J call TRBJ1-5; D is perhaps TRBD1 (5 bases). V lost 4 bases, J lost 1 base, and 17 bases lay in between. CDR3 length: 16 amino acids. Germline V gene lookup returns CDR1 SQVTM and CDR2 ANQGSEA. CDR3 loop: CSVALGPGRSNQPQHF. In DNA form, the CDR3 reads TGCAGCGTTGCTCTAGGGCCAGGGAGGAGCAATCAGCCCCAGCATTTT.

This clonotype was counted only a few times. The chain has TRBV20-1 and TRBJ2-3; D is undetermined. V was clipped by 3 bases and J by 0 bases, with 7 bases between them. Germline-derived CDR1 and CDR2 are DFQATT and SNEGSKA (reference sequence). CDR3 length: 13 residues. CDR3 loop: CSASKYSTDTQYF. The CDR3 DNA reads TGCAGTGCTAGCAAGTATAGCACAGATACGCAGTATTTT.

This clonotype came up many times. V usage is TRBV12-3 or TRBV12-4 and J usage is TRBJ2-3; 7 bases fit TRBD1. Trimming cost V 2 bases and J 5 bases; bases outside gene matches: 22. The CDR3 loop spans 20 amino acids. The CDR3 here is CASSLLRGLRMVQPGDTQYF. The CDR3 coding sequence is TGTGCCAGCAGTTTATTAAGGGGGCTCAGGATGGTTCAACCCGGAGATACGCAGTATTTT.

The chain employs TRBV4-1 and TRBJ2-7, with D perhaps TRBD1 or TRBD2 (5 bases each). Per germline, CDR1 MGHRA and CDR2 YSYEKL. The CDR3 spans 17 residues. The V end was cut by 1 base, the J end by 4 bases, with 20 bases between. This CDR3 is CASSQALRDGKLYEQYV. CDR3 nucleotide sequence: TGCGCCAGCAGCCAAGCCCTCCGGGACGGAAAACTTTACGAGCAGTACGTC.

CDR3 sequence (DNA): TGTGCCAGCAGCCGGACAGGCAACTATGGCTACACCTTC. This codes for CASSRTGNYGYTF. The chain carries TRBV7-2 and TRBJ1-2; 7 bases agree with TRBD1. Germline loops: CDR1 SGHTA, CDR2 FQGNSA. With 5 bases clipped from V and 2 bases from J, the junction kept 2 bases outside the gene matches. This CDR3 comprises 13 residues.

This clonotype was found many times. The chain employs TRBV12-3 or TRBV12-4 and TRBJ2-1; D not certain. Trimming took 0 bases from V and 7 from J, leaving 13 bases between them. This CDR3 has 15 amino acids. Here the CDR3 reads CASSLAVGMSNEQFF. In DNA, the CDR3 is TGTGCCAGCAGTTTAGCGGTAGGAATGAGTAATGAGCAGTTCTTC.